The source of this T cell receptor (beta chain) is a study of identical twins. The CDR3 is made up of 14 amino acids. Germline V gene sequence: CDR1 SSHAT, CDR2 FNYEAQ (reference sequence). In the case of this clonotype: The junction does not match germline at one end; this may be a read error.

TCRdb redid the calling of the 5' RACE reads with MiXCR, one entry per CDR3 protein. Here the sample spans 450,000 or so distinct CDR3 sequences, roughly an eighth being singletons. These data were also reused for a study on yellow fever vaccine responses in identical twins.

J is TRBJ2-5 and V is TRBV7-7; no clear D gene. This clonotype originated in a woman between 18 and 29 years old in good health. Material for sequencing was CD4+ T cells sorted from blood. The CDR3 is CASSPGLTGETQYF. The CDR3 DNA is TGTGCTAGCAGCCCCGGCCTTACGGGAGAGACCCAGTACTTC.